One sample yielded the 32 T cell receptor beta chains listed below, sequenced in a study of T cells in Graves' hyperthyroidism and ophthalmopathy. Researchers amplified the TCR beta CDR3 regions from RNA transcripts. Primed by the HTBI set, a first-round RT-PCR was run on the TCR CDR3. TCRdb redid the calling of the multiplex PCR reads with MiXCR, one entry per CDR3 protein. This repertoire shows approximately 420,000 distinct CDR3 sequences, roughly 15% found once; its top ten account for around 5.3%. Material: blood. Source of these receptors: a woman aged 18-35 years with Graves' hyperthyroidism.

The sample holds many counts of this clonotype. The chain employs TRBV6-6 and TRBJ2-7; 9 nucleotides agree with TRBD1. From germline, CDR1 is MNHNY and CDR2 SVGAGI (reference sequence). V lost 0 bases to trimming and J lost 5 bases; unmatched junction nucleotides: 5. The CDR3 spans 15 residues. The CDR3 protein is CASSYSRDRAHEQYF. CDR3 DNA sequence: TGTGCCAGCAGTTACTCGCGGGACAGGGCCCACGAGCAGTACTTC.

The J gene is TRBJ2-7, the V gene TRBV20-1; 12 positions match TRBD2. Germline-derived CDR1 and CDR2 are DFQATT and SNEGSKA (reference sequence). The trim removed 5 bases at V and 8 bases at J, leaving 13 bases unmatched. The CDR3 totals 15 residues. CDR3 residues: CSAPGAGLAGNKQYF. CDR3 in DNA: TGCAGTGCTCCGGGGGCCGGACTAGCGGGAAACAAGCAGTACTTC.

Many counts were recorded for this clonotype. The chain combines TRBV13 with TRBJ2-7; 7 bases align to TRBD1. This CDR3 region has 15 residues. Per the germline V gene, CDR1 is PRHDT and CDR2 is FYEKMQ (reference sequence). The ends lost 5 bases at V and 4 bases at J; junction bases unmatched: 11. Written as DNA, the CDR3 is TGTGCCAGCAGCCTAACCGGGACAGCCAAATACGAGCAGTACTTC. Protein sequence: CASSLTGTAKYEQYF.

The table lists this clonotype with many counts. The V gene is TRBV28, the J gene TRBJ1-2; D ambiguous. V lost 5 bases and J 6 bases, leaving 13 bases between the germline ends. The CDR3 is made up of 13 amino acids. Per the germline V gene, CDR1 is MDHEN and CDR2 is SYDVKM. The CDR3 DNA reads TGTGCCAGCAGTCGGACCCTATCTCATGGCTACACCTTC. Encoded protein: CASSRTLSHGYTF.

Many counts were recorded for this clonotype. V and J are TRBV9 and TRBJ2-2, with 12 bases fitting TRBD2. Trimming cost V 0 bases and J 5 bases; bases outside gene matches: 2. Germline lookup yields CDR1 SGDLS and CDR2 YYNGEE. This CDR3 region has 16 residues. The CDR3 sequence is CASSVELAGGTGELFF. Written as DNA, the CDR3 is TGTGCCAGCAGCGTAGAACTAGCGGGAGGTACCGGGGAGCTGTTTTTT.

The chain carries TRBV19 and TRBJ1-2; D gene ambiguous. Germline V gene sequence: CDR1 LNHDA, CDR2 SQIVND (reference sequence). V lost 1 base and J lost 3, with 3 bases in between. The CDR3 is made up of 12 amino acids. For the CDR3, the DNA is TGTGCCAGTAGTATAGGGGACTATGGCTACACCTTC. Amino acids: CASSIGDYGYTF.

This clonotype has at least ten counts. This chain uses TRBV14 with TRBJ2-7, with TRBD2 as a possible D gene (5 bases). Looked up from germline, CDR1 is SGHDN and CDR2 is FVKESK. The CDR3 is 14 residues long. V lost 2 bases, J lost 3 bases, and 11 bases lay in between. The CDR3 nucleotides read TGTGCCAGCAGCCAAATTACGGGAAACTACGAGCAGTACTTC. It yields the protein CASSQITGNYEQYF.

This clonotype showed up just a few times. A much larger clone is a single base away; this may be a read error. This CDR3 is CTSRTPMGFGNTIYF. In DNA form, the CDR3 reads TGTACCAGCAGAACCCCAATGGGCTTTGGAAACACCATATATTTT. The chain has TRBV28 and TRBJ1-3; D remains ambiguous. Germline V lookup: CDR1 MDHEN, CDR2 SYDVKM. The CDR3 sequence is 15 residues long.

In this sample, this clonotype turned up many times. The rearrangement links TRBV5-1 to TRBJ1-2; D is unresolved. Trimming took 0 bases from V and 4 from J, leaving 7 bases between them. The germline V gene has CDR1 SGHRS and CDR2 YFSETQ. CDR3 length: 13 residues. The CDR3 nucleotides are TGCGCCAGCAGCTTGGGGCCCAGCTATGGCTACACCTTC. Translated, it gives CASSLGPSYGYTF.

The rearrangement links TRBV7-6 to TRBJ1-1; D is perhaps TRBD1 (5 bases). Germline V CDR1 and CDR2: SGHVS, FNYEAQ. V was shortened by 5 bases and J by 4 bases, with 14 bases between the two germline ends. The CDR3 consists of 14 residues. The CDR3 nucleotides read TGTGCCAGCAGCCAAGATCCAGGGTTCACTGAAGCTTTCTTT. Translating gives CASSQDPGFTEAFF.

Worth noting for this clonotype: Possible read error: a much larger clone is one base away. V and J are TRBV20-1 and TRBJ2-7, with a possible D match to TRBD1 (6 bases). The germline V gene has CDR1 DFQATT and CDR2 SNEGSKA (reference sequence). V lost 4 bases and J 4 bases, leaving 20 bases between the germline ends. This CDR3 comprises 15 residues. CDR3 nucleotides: TGCAGTGCTATAGGGACACCAAGGGGCAATTACGAGCAGTACTTC. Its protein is CSAIGTPRGNYEQYF.

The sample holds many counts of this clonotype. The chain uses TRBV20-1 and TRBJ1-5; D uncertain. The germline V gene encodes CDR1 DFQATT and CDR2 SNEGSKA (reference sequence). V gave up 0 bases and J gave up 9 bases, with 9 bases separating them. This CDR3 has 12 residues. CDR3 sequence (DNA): TGCAGTGCTAGAGAAGGGAGAAGGCCCCAGCATTTT. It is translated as CSAREGRRPQHF.

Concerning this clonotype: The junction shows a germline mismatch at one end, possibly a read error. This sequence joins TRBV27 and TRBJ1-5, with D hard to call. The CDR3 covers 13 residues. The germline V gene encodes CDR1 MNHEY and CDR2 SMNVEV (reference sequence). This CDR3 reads CASSLSAGNPRHF. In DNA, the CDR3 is TGTGCCAGCAGTTTATCCGCCGGAAACCCCCGGCATTTT.

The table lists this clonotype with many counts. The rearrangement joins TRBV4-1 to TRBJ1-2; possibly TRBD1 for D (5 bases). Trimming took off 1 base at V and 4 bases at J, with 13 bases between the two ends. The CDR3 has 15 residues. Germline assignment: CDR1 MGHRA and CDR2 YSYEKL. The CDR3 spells CASSQGPGWGYGYTF. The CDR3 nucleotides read TGCGCCAGCAGCCAAGGCCCAGGGTGGGGCTATGGCTACACCTTC.

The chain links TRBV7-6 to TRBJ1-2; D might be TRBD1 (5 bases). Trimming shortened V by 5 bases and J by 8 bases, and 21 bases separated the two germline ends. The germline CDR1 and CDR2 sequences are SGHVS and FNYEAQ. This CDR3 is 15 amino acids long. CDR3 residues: CASSPDQTELLGYTF. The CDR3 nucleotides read TGTGCCAGCAGCCCGGATCAGACAGAGCTTCTGGGCTACACCTTC. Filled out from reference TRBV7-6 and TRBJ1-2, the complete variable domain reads GAGVSQSPRYKVTKRGQDVALRCDPISGHVSLYWYRQALGQGPEFLTYFNYEAQQDKSGLPNDRFSAERPEGSISTLTIQRTEQRDSAMYRCASSPDQTELLGYTFGSGTRLTVV.

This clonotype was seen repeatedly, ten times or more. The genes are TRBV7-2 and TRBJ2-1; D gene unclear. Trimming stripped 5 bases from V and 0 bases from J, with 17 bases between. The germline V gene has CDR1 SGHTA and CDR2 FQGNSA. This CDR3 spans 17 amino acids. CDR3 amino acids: CASSPPSFPSSYNEQFF. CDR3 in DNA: TGTGCCAGCAGCCCCCCCTCCTTTCCGAGCTCCTACAATGAGCAGTTCTTC.

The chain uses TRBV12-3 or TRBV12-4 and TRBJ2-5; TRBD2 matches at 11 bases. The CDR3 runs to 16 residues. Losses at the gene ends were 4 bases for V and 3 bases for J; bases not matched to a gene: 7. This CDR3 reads CASSSLMTSGKETQYF. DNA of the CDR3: TGTGCCAGCAGTTCCCTCATGACTAGCGGGAAAGAGACCCAGTACTTC.

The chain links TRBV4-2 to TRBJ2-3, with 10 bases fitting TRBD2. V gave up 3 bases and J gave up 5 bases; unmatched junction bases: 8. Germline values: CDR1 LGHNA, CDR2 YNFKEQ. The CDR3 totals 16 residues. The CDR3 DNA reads TGTGCCAGCAGCCAGGGGCCTAGCGGGAGTGTAGATACGCAGTATTTT. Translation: CASSQGPSGSVDTQYF.

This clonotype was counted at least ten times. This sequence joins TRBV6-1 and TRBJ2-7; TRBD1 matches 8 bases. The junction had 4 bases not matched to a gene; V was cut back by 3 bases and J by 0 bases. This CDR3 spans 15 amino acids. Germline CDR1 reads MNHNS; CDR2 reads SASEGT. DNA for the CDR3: TGTGCCAGCAGTGACCCCGGGACAGGCTCCTACGAGCAGTACTTC. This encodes CASSDPGTGSYEQYF.

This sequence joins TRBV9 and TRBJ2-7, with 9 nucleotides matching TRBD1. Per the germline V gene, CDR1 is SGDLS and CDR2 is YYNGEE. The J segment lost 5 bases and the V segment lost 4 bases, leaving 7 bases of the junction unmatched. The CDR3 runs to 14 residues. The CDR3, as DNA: TGTGCCAGCAGCTCTGGGACAGGGAGGAACGAGCAGTACTTC. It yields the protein CASSSGTGRNEQYF.

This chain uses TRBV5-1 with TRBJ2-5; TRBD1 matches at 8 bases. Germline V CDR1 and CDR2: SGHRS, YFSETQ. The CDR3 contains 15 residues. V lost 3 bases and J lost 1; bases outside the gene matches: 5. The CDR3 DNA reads TGCGCCAGCAGCTCAAGACAGGGGTCCCAAGAGACCCAGTACTTC. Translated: CASSSRQGSQETQYF.

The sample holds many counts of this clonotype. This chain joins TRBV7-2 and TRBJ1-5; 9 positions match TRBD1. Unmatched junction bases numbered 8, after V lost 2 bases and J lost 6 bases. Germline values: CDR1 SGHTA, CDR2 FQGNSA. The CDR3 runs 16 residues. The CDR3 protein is CASSLRLGQGTQPQHF. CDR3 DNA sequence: TGTGCCAGCAGCTTAAGACTCGGACAGGGGACTCAGCCCCAGCATTTT.

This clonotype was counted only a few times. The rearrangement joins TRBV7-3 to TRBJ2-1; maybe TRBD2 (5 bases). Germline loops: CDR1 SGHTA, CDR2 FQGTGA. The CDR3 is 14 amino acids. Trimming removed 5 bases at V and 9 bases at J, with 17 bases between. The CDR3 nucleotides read TGTGCCAGCAGCCTGTACTCCGGAGCGGCTGAGCAGTTCTTC. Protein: CASSLYSGAAEQFF.

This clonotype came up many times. CDR3 in amino acids: CASSPFRAQNEQFF. The CDR3 DNA sequence: TGTGCCAGCAGCCCCTTCCGGGCTCAGAATGAGCAGTTCTTC. The chain links TRBV16 to TRBJ2-1; D call uncertain. Germline loops: CDR1 KGHSY, CDR2 FQNENV. The length of the CDR3 is 14 residues. The V and J ends lost 4 bases and 7 bases respectively, with 14 bases between them.

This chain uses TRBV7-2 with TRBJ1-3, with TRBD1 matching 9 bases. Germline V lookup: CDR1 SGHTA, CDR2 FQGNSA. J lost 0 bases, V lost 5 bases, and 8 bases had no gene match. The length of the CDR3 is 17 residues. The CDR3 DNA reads TGTGCCAGCAGCCGGGGACAGGGTCGGAGCTCTGGAAACACCATATATTTT. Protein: CASSRGQGRSSGNTIYF.

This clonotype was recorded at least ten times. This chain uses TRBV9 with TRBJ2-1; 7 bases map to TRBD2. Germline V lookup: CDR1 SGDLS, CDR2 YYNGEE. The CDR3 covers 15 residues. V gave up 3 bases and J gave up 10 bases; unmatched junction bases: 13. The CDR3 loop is CASSATGTREEEQFF. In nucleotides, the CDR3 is TGTGCCAGCAGCGCTACCGGGACTCGGGAGGAGGAGCAGTTCTTC. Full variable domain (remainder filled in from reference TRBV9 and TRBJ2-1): DSGVTQTPKHLITATGQRVTLRCSPRSGDLSVYWYQQSLDQGLQFLIQYYNGEERAKGNILERFSAQQFPDLHSELNLSSLELGDSALYFCASSATGTREEEQFFGPGTRLTVL.

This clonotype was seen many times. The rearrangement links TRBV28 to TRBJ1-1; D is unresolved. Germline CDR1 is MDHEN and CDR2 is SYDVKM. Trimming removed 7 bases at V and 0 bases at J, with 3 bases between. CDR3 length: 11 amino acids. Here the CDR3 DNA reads TGTGCCAGCATAATGAACACTGAAGCTTTCTTT. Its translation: CASIMNTEAFF.

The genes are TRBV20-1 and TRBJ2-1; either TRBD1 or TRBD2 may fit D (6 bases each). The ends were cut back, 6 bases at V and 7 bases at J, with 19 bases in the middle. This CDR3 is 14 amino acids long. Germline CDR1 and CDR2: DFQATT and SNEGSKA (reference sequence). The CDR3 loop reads CSAGRGPEVNEQFF. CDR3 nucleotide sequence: TGCAGTGCCGGACGGGGGCCCGAGGTAAATGAGCAGTTCTTC.

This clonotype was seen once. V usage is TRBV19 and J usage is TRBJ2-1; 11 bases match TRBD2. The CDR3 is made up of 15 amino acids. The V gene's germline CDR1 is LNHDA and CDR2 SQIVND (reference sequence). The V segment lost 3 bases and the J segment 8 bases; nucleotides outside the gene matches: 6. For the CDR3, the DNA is TGTGCCAGTAGTATTAGCGGGAGGGCCTGGGATGAGCAGTTCTTC. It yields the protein CASSISGRAWDEQFF.

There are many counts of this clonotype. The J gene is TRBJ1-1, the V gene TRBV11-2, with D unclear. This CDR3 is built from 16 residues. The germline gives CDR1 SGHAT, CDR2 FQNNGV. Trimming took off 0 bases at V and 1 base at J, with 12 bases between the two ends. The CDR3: CASSLDGFGSNTEAFF. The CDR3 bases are TGTGCCAGCAGCTTAGATGGTTTTGGGTCGAACACTGAAGCTTTCTTT.

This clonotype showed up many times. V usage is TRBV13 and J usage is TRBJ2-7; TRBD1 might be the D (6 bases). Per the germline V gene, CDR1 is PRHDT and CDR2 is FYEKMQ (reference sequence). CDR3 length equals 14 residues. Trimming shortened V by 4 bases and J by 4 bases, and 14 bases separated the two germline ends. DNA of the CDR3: TGTGCCAGCAGCTCCAATACCCAGGGGTACGAGCAGTACTTC. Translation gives CASSSNTQGYEQYF.

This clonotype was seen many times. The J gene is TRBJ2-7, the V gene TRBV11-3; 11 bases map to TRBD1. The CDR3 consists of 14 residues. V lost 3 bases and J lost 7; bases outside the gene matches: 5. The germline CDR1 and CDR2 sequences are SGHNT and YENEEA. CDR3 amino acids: CASSLGQGGKEQYF. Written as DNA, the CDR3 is TGTGCCAGCAGCTTGGGACAGGGGGGTAAGGAGCAGTACTTC. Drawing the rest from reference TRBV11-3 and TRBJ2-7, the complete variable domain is EAGVVQSPRYKIIEKKQPVAFWCNPISGHNTLYWYLQNLGQGPELLIRYENEEAVDDSQLPKDRFSAERLKGVDSTLKIQPAELGDSAVYLCASSLGQGGKEQYFGPGTRLTVT.